This TCR beta chain derives from a study of cytomegalovirus exposure and HLA in healthy donors. The V end was cut by 2 bases, the J end by 10 bases, with 9 bases between. Germline CDR1 is MGHDK and CDR2 is SYGVNS. CDR3 length: 12 residues. In regard to this clone: The antigen is not known.

PCR used 60 Vbeta primers and 13 Jbeta primers. Clones were read by immunoSEQ multiplex PCR, and TCRdb kept only the in-frame ones, dropping some. The sample includes about 96,000 clones, roughly 74% of them seen just once. Study-wide points: Reports described diagnosis of cytomegalovirus status by the classifier as highly specific and sensitive.

The V call is TRBV25-1, the J call TRBJ2-1, with D possibly TRBD2 on 5 matching bases. The sequenced sample consisted of PBMCs. The TCR was taken from a female donor in good health and CMV-seropositive. The CDR3 loop reads CASSEERLEQFF. As DNA, the CDR3 is TGTGCCAGCAGTGAAGAGAGACTAGAGCAGTTCTTC.